This is a list of T cell receptor beta chains from one sample in a study of a mutant IDH1 vaccine in newly diagnosed glioma. These receptors are not linked to any known antigen. Data came from immunoSEQ multiplex PCR; TCRdb stores just in-frame clones and leaves some out. The sample yields some 120,000 clones, about 82% seen once. Material: PBMCs, obtained from a glioma patient whose treatment included an IDH1 peptide vaccine. The receptors were sampled from a man aged 35 to 55 with glioma. The CDR3 runs from the conserved cysteine through the conserved F or W. The order of the fields is V gene, clone size, D gene, J gene, CDR3 DNA, CDR3 protein. D genes are given only for firm matches. Size tells how often a clone was seen (once, few, many) or the class of an expanded clone, and some rows leave it out.

TRBV29-1	-	-	TRBJ1-2	TGCAGCGTTGACGCTGGGTATGGCTACACCTTC	CSVDAGYGYTF
TRBV30	-	-	TRBJ2-5	TGTGCCTGGAGCGGCAGGGGTTCAGAGACCCAGTACTTC	CAWSGRGSETQYF
TRBV11-1	-	TRBD1	TRBJ1-1	TGTGCCAGCCGCATAGGACAGGGAGTTTCTGAAGCTTTCTTT	CASRIGQGVSEAFF
TRBV28	once	-	TRBJ2-4	TGTGCCAGCACGGGTGGACAAACCCAACTAGCCAAAAACATTCAGTACTTC	CASTGGQTQLAKNIQYF
TRBV25-1	-	-	TRBJ2-7	TGTGCCAGCAGTGAACTAGCCCGGACCTACGAGCAGTACTTC	CASSELARTYEQYF
TRBV15	-	-	TRBJ2-5	TGTGCCACCAGCCGACAGCTCCAAGAGACCCAGTACTTC	CATSRQLQETQYF
TRBV5-6	-	-	TRBJ2-2	TGTGCCAGCAGCTTGGTAGCTGATAACACCGGGGAGCTGTTTTTT	CASSLVADNTGELFF
TRBV19	few	-	TRBJ1-6	TGTGCCAGTAGTACGACAGGAGGGGGGAGGTCACCCCTCCACTTT	CASSTTGGGRSPLHF
TRBV9	once	-	TRBJ2-7	TGTGCCAGCAGCTCGGCCCCAGGGGCCTCCTACGAGCAGTACTTC	CASSSAPGASYEQYF
TRBV19	-	-	TRBJ2-6	TGTGCCAGTAAGTTTGGAGCTGGGGCCAACGTCCTGACTTTC	CASKFGAGANVLTF
TRBV4-3	-	TRBD2	TRBJ2-7	TGCGCCAGCAGCCAAGATCGAACGGGAGGGGACTACGAGCAGTACTTC	CASSQDRTGGDYEQYF
TRBV28	few	-	TRBJ1-5	TGTGCCAGCAGTTGGGGGAACAGCGGCAATCAGCCCCAGCATTTT	CASSWGNSGNQPQHF
TRBV30	-	TRBD1	TRBJ2-1	TGTGCCTGGAGTCCCCCAGGGGGCGGAACATACAATGAGCAGTTCTTC	CAWSPPGGGTYNEQFF
TRBV2	few	-	TRBJ1-4	TGTGCCACCCAAGGGGACGGCCCGTTGAAAAAACTGTTTTTT	CATQGDGPLKKLFF
TRBV7-9	-	TRBD2	TRBJ2-1	TGTGCCAGCAGTACGACTAGCGGGAGGGCCAATGAGCAGTTCTTC	CASSTTSGRANEQFF
TRBV5-1	-	-	TRBJ2-6	TGCGCCAGCAGCAGCGGGGACAGGATAAGCTCTGGGGCCAACGTCCTGACTTTC	CASSSGDRISSGANVLTF
TRBV29-1	-	TRBD1	TRBJ1-2	TGCAGCGTTTCAGGGGGCCCTAACTATGGCTACACCTTC	CSVSGGPNYGYTF
TRBV7-6	-	-	TRBJ2-1	TGTGCCAGCCGCGACTCGGGGGGCCTTTACAATGAGCAGTTCTTC	CASRDSGGLYNEQFF